This section outlines one T cell receptor beta chain sequence together with its context. Its cognate antigen is unknown. Germline assignment: CDR1 SGHDT and CDR2 YYEEEE. This CDR3 region has 16 residues. Germline trimming cut 3 bases from V and 4 bases from J; bases unmatched to any gene: 9. This entry comes from a study of T cell clonotyping in hematopoietic cell transplantation. Study findings and constraints: Few recipient clonotypes overlapped donors; over 95% were de novo at given depth.

Repertoires were generated with immunoSEQ multiplex PCR, while TCRdb's copy carries only in-frame clones and drops some. This sample has around 16,000 clones; roughly 90% occur once, and the top ten carry approximately 2.8%. The sequence was obtained from a man in his forties or fifties in good health. Some clones in this sample may be carry-over from other donors' samples. The J gene is TRBJ1-2, the V gene TRBV5-6, with 10 bases aligning to TRBD1. Sequences were obtained from peripheral blood mononuclear cells. The CDR3 sequence is CASSSLGQGGVYGYTF. The DNA of the CDR3 is TGTGCCAGCAGCTCCCTTGGACAGGGGGGGGTCTATGGCTACACCTTC.